The 19 T cell receptor beta chains below were found in one sample sequenced in a study of cytomegalovirus exposure and HLA in healthy donors. The PCR made use of 60 Vbeta and 13 Jbeta primers. TCRdb keeps only in-frame clones here, not all; method: immunoSEQ multiplex PCR. This sample has roughly 200,000 clones, with around 80% found just once. The specimen was PBMCs. The receptors were sampled from a man aged 18 to 30 in good health and CMV-seronegative.

The sample holds a few counts of this clone. The chain combines TRBV27 with TRBJ2-3; D possibly corresponds to TRBD2 (6 bases). Per the germline V gene, CDR1 is MNHEY and CDR2 is SMNVEV (reference sequence). V lost 4 bases and J 6 bases, leaving 11 bases between the germline ends. The CDR3 is 13 amino acids. CDR3 DNA: TGTGCCAGCAGTTCCCACGCGGGGGATACGCAGTATTTT. As protein: CASSSHAGDTQYF.

The chain recombines TRBV7-9 with TRBJ2-3; 8 positions agree with TRBD2. The CDR3 runs to 19 residues. V lost 5 bases, J lost 0 bases, and 16 bases stayed unmatched. Germline V CDR1 and CDR2: SEHNR, FQNEAQ (reference sequence). As DNA, the CDR3 is TGTGCCAGCAGCCCCCCACTAGCGGAGGGTACCGGTAGCACAGATACGCAGTATTTT. Amino acid sequence: CASSPPLAEGTGSTDTQYF.

This chain uses TRBV5-1 with TRBJ2-5; 10 bases line up with TRBD1. V lost 7 bases to trimming and J lost 1 base; unmatched junction nucleotides: 7. Germline-derived CDR1 and CDR2 are SGHRS and YFSETQ. The CDR3 totals 15 residues. The CDR3 is CASLKTGGPQETQYF. Here the CDR3 DNA reads TGCGCCAGCTTAAAGACAGGGGGCCCCCAAGAGACCCAGTACTTC.

This clone showed up just a few times. This chain uses TRBV7-2 with TRBJ2-2; no firm D call. This CDR3 is 14 amino acids long. V lost 1 base and J 6 bases, leaving 9 bases between the germline ends. The germline gives CDR1 SGHTA, CDR2 FQGNSA. The CDR3 region is CASSLGEWSGELFF. The CDR3 DNA reads TGTGCCAGCAGCTTAGGCGAATGGTCCGGGGAGCTGTTTTTT.

This clone appeared once. This chain uses TRBV5-1 with TRBJ2-2; D not resolved. V gave up 0 bases and J gave up 7 bases, with 13 bases separating them. CDR1 is SGHRS, CDR2 YFSETQ, per germline. The CDR3 spans 15 residues. CDR3 sequence: CASSLGKERGGELFF. CDR3 DNA sequence: TGCGCCAGCAGCTTGGGCAAAGAGAGAGGCGGGGAGCTGTTTTTT.

The chain has TRBV9 and TRBJ2-5; maybe TRBD1 (6 bases). Trimming took 4 bases from V and 2 from J, leaving 12 bases between them. This CDR3 is built from 14 residues. Germline V lookup: CDR1 SGDLS, CDR2 YYNGEE. The CDR3 reads CASSPRQEQETQYF. The CDR3 nucleotides are TGTGCCAGCAGCCCCCGACAGGAACAAGAGACCCAGTACTTC.

The chain carries TRBV25-1 and TRBJ2-1; perhaps TRBD2 as D (5 bases). Per the germline V gene, CDR1 is MGHDK and CDR2 is SYGVNS. The V end lost 5 bases, the J end lost 9 bases, and 17 bases lay between the germline ends. CDR3 length equals 14 residues. CDR3 sequence reads: CASSLSGKRREQFF. For the CDR3, the DNA is TGTGCCAGCAGTTTGTCGGGAAAGCGTCGTGAGCAGTTCTTC.

The chain links TRBV5-6 to TRBJ2-3, with 7 positions matching TRBD2. Per the germline V gene, CDR1 is SGHDT and CDR2 is YYEEEE. CDR3 length equals 15 residues. Losses at the gene ends were 2 bases for V and 5 bases for J; bases not matched to a gene: 8. This CDR3 reads CASSFLAARGDTQYF. The CDR3 DNA follows: TGTGCCAGCAGCTTTCTAGCGGCCAGAGGAGATACGCAGTATTTT.

In this sample, this clone turned up once. This chain joins TRBV6-1 and TRBJ2-2; 12 bases are a match to TRBD2. Germline V gene lookup returns CDR1 MNHNS and CDR2 SASEGT. The CDR3 is 17 residues long. V lost 4 bases, J lost 7 bases, and 10 bases stayed unmatched. CDR3 DNA sequence: TGTGCCAGCAGTGCACAACCGGGACTAGCGGGTTACGGGGAGCTGTTTTTT. It translates to CASSAQPGLAGYGELFF.

The chain has TRBV6-5 and TRBJ1-1, with D tentatively TRBD1 (6 bases). The CDR3 consists of 15 residues. Germline-derived CDR1 and CDR2 are MNHEY and SVGAGI. The V and J ends lost 5 bases and 1 base respectively, with 14 bases between them. CDR3 sequence: CASSNTGTSNTEAFF. In nucleotides, the CDR3 is TGTGCCAGCAGTAATACAGGGACATCGAACACTGAAGCTTTCTTT.

The J gene is TRBJ1-3, the V gene TRBV25-1, with D uncertain. V was trimmed by 4 bases and J by 3 bases, leaving 13 bases between them. This CDR3 spans 15 amino acids. CDR1 MGHDK and CDR2 SYGVNS come from the germline V gene. The DNA of the CDR3 is TGTGCCAGCAGTGTTTCAGATTCATGTGGAAACACCATATATTTT. Encoded protein: CASSVSDSCGNTIYF. The complete variable domain, with remaining parts taken from reference TRBV25-1 and TRBJ1-3, reads EADIYQTPRYLVIGTGKKITLECSQTMGHDKMYWYQQDPGMELHLIHYSYGVNSTEKGDLSSESTVSRIRTEHFPLTLESARPSHTSQYLCASSVSDSCGNTIYFGEGSWLTVV.

The V call is TRBV4-1, the J call TRBJ2-2, with TRBD1 matching 8 bases. This CDR3 region has 17 residues. V lost 0 bases, J lost 7 bases, and 10 bases stayed unmatched. Germline CDR1 and CDR2: MGHRA and YSYEKL. The DNA of the CDR3 is TGCGCCAGCAGCCAAGATTTTTTACAGGGGGGTAACGGGGAGCTGTTTTTT. It translates to CASSQDFLQGGNGELFF.

The gene calls are TRBV27 and TRBJ1-2, with TRBD1 as a possible D gene (6 bases). V dropped 4 bases and J dropped 7 bases, with 16 bases sitting between them. CDR1 MNHEY and CDR2 SMNVEV come from the germline V gene (reference sequence). The CDR3 length is 14 residues. The CDR3 here is CASSYSGEGFGYTF. In nucleotides, the CDR3 is TGTGCCAGCAGTTACTCAGGGGAAGGGTTTGGCTACACCTTC.

J is TRBJ1-2 and V is TRBV2, with D perhaps TRBD1 (5 bases). Trimming removed 3 bases from V and 1 base from J, with 9 bases in between. Germline CDR1 and CDR2: SNHLY and FYNNEI. The CDR3 length is 14 residues. CDR3 DNA sequence: TGTGCCAGCAGTGAGGGGCAGGGTAACTATGGCTACACCTTC. Its protein is CASSEGQGNYGYTF.

The rearrangement links TRBV30 to TRBJ2-5; D is perhaps TRBD1 (5 bases). The ends were cut back, 2 bases at V and 2 bases at J, with 6 bases in the middle. CDR1 and CDR2 (germline): GTSNPN, SVGIG (reference sequence). This CDR3 is built from 12 residues. The CDR3 spells CAWSRQQETQYF. CDR3 sequence (DNA): TGTGCCTGGAGTCGACAGCAAGAGACCCAGTACTTC.

This chain links TRBV6-1 with TRBJ1-2; D gene uncertain. Germline V gene sequence: CDR1 MNHNS, CDR2 SASEGT. V dropped 1 base and J dropped 2 bases, with 8 bases sitting between them. This CDR3 contains 14 residues. The CDR3 DNA is TGTGCCAGCAGTGAAGGAGCAGGAAACTATGGCTACACCTTC. As protein: CASSEGAGNYGYTF.

The CDR3 here is CAWSILASGIAGELFF. Written as DNA, the CDR3 is TGTGCCTGGAGTATACTCGCTAGCGGGATCGCCGGGGAGCTGTTTTTT. The rearrangement links TRBV30 to TRBJ2-2, with 9 bases aligning to TRBD2. The CDR3 consists of 16 residues. Germline CDR1 is GTSNPN and CDR2 is SVGIG (reference sequence). V was pared by 2 bases and J by 6 bases, with 10 bases of the junction left unmatched.

This clone has a handful of counts. The sample has other DNA sequences that encode this CDR3 too. CDR3 in amino acids: CASSLQGYEQYF. The CDR3 region has the DNA TGTGCCAGCAGTTTACAGGGTTACGAGCAGTACTTC. J is TRBJ2-7 and V is TRBV28; a weak D match, TRBD1 (5 bases). V was pared by 2 bases and J by 4 bases, with 6 bases between. From germline, CDR1 is MDHEN and CDR2 SYDVKM. CDR3 length equals 12 residues.

The chain couples TRBV5-1 to TRBJ1-1, with D uncertain. CDR3 length equals 13 residues. CDR1 and CDR2 from the germline V gene are SGHRS and YFSETQ. The V gene lost 4 bases and the J gene lost 10 bases, with 17 bases spanning the gap. CDR3 nucleotides: TGCGCCAGCAGCCCTGACATCCCTTCTCGAGCTTTCTTT. It translates to CASSPDIPSRAFF. Supplemented by reference TRBV5-1 and TRBJ1-1, the full variable domain reads KAGVTQTPRYLIKTRGQQVTLSCSPISGHRSVSWYQQTPGQGLQFLFEYFSETQRNKGNFPGRFSGRQFSNSRSEMNVSTLELGDSALYLCASSPDIPSRAFFGQGTRLTVV.